A single TCR beta chain is shown here with its context. Its target is not known. The CDR3 runs to 14 residues. Germline CDR1 and CDR2: SGHRS and YFSETQ. V gave up 4 bases and J gave up 3 bases; unmatched junction bases: 6. Described time point: persistent/refractory GD, antithyroid drugs over 5 years with positive TRAb. RNA extracted from PBMCs served as the sequencing template. With EDTA tubes as the receptacles, 7.5 to 9 milliliters of peripheral blood were drawn. Through Arm-PCR of CDR3 regions and iRepertoire HTBI primers, TCR beta libraries were built. TCRdb itself ran the multiplex PCR reads through MiXCR, one entry per CDR3 protein. This table has more than 350,000 distinct CDR3 sequences, 21% appearing once. This specimen comes from a study of regulatory T cells in long-lasting Graves disease. Study findings and constraints: Patients whose Graves' disease persisted exhibited lower TCR diversity than those newly diagnosed.

The sequence derives from a female donor with Graves disease. The sequencing used peripheral blood mononuclear cells (PBMCs), collected when the disease was refractory, from a patient treated with antithyroid drugs. This chain links TRBV5-1 with TRBJ2-5; 7 bases match TRBD1. CDR3 sequence reads: CASSEPGQKETQYF. In DNA, the CDR3 is TGCGCCAGCAGCGAGCCGGGACAGAAAGAGACCCAGTACTTC.